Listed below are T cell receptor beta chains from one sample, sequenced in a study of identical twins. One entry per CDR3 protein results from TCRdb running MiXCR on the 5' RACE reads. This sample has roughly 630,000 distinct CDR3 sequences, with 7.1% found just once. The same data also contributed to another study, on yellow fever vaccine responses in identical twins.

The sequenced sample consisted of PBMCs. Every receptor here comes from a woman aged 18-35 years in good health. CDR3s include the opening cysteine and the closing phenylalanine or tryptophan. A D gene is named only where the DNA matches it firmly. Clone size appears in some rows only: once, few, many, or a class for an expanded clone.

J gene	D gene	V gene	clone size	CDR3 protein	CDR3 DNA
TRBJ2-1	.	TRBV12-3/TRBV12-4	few	CASRNTGLAYNEQFF	TGTGCCAGCAGGAATACAGGGTTAGCCTACAATGAGCAGTTCTTC
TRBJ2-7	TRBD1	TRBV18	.	CASSPPGQGSYEQYF	TGTGCCAGCTCACCACCGGGACAGGGGTCCTACGAGCAGTACTTC
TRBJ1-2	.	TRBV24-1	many	CATSTGFGYGYTF	TGTGCCACCAGTACAGGGTTTGGATATGGCTACACCTTC
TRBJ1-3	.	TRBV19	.	CASSVNRGNTIYF	TGTGCCAGTAGTGTAAACAGGGGAAACACCATATATTTT
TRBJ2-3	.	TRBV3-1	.	CASSQERYTDTQYF	TGTGCCAGCAGCCAAGAAAGATACACAGATACGCAGTATTTT
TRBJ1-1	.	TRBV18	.	CASSQPGQNTEAFF	TGTGCCAGCTCACAACCGGGACAGAACACTGAAGCTTTCTTT
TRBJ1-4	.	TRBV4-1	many	CASSRLPGVWIEKLFF	TGCGCCAGCAGCCGGCTTCCAGGGGTTTGGATTGAAAAACTGTTTTTT
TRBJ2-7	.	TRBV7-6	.	CASSTMDMSSYEQYF	TGTGCCAGCAGCACCATGGACATGAGCTCCTACGAGCAGTACTTC
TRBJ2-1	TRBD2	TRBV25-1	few	CASSEQGRGVPYNEQFF	TGTGCCAGCAGTGAACAGGGGCGGGGGGTCCCCTACAATGAGCAGTTCTTC
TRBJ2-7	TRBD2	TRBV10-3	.	CAISGKLAGNFYEQYF	TGTGCCATCAGTGGGAAGCTAGCGGGAAACTTCTACGAGCAGTACTTC
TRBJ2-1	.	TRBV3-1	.	CASSPMTNNEQFF	TGTGCCAGCAGCCCGATGACAAACAATGAGCAGTTCTTC
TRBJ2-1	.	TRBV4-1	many	CASSQGPGTTHNEQFF	TGCGCCAGCAGCCAAGGCCCCGGGACAACTCACAATGAGCAGTTCTTC
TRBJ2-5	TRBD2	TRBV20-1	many	CSADGTSGGLPQETQYF	TGCAGTGCTGACGGGACTAGCGGGGGACTACCACAAGAGACCCAGTACTTC
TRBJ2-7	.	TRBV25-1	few	CASVDSSLTDEQYF	TGTGCCAGTGTTGATAGTTCTCTTACTGACGAGCAGTACTTC
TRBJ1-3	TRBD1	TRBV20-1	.	CSARDIGQGGKSGNTIYF	TGCAGTGCTAGAGATATAGGGCAGGGGGGCAAGTCTGGAAACACCATATATTTT
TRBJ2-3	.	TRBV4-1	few	CASSQDRLSTDTQYF	TGCGCCAGCAGCCAAGACAGGCTAAGCACAGATACGCAGTATTTT
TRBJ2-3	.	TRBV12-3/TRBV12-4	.	CASSSPTRQLFHISTDTQYF	TGTGCCAGCAGTTCACCCACTCGACAGCTCTTTCATATTAGCACAGATACGCAGTATTTT
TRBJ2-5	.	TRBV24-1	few	CATSDSPGAQYF	TGTGCCACCAGTGATTCTCCCGGGGCCCAGTACTTC
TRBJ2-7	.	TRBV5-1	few	CASSFSGLSSYEQYF	TGCGCCAGCAGCTTTAGCGGCTTGAGCTCCTACGAGCAGTACTTC
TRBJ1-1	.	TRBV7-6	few	CASSPPQMNTEAFF	TGTGCCAGCAGCCCCCCCCAGATGAACACTGAAGCTTTCTTT
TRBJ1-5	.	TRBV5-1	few	CASSSGDTVNQPQHF	TGCGCCAGCAGCTCGGGGGACACCGTTAATCAGCCCCAGCATTTT
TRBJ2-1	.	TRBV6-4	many	CASSRAGNSYNEQFF	TGTGCCAGCAGCCGAGCGGGTAACTCCTACAATGAGCAGTTCTTC
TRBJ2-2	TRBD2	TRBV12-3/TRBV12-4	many	CAARAGGGTGELFF	TGTGCCGCCCGGGCGGGAGGAGGGACCGGGGAGCTGTTTTTT
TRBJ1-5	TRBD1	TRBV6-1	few	CASSRGGLNNQPQHF	TGTGCCAGCAGTCGAGGGGGCTTGAACAATCAGCCCCAGCATTTT
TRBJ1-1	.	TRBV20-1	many	CSARDITDDTEAFF	TGCAGTGCTAGAGATATAACGGATGACACTGAAGCTTTCTTT
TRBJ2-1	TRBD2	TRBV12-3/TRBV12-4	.	CASSLFDGEGQQFF	TGTGCCAGCAGTTTGTTTGATGGGGAGGGACAGCAGTTCTTC
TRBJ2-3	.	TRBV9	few	CASSVAPVDTQYF	TGTGCCAGCAGCGTAGCTCCTGTAGATACGCAGTATTTT
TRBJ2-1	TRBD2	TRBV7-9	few	CASTGLAGGSYNEQFF	TGTGCCAGCACGGGACTAGCGGGAGGGTCCTACAATGAGCAGTTCTTC
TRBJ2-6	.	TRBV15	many	CATSRRRGSGANVLTF	TGTGCCACCAGCAGGAGAAGGGGATCTGGGGCCAACGTCCTGACTTTC
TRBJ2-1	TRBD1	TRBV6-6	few	CASEDRAYNEQFF	TGTGCCAGCGAGGACAGGGCCTACAATGAGCAGTTCTTC
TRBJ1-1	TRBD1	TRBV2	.	CASSIPAPGTAPNTEAFF	TGTGCCAGCAGCATTCCAGCCCCCGGGACAGCACCCAACACTGAAGCTTTCTTT
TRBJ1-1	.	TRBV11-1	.	CASRFGRDTEAFF	TGTGCCAGCAGATTTGGGCGGGACACTGAAGCTTTCTTT
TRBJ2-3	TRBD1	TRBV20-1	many	CSVTGGSDTQYF	TGCAGTGTTACAGGGGGTTCAGATACGCAGTATTTT
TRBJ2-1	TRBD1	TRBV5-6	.	CASSDTGGWEQFF	TGTGCCAGCAGCGACACAGGGGGATGGGAGCAGTTCTTC
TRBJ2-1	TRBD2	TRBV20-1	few	CSAEIQGLAIYNEQFF	TGCAGTGCTGAAATTCAGGGACTAGCGATTTACAATGAGCAGTTCTTC
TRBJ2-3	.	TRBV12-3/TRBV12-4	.	CASSLFGLVSTDTQYF	TGTGCCAGCAGTTTATTCGGTTTAGTTAGCACAGATACGCAGTATTTT